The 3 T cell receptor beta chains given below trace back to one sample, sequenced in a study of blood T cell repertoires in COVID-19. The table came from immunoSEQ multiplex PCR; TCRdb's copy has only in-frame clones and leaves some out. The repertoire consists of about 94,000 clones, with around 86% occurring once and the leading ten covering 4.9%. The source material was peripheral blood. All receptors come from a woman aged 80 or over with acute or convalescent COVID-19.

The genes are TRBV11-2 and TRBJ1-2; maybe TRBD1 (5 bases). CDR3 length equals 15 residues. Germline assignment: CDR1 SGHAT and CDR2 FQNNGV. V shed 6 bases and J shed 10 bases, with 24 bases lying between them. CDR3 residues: CASRDNRGLYQDYTF. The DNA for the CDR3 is TGTGCCAGCAGAGATAACCGGGGACTCTACCAAGACTACACCTTC.

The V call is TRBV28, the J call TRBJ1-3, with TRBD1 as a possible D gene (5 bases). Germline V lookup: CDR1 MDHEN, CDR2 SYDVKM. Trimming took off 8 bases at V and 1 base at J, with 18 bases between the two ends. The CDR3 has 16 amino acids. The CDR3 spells CASWAGKISSGNTIYF. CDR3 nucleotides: TGTGCCAGCTGGGCAGGGAAAATTTCATCTGGAAACACCATATATTTT.

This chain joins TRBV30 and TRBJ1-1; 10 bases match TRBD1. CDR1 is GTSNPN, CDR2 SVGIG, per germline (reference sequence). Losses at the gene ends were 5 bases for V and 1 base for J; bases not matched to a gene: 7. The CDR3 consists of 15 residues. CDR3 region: CAWARGQGGNTEAFF. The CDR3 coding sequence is TGTGCCTGGGCCCGTGGACAGGGGGGGAACACTGAAGCTTTCTTT. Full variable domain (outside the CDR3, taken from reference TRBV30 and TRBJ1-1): SQTIHQWPATLVQPVGSPLSLECTVEGTSNPNLYWYRQAAGRGLQLLFYSVGIGQISSEVPQNLSASRPQDRQFILSSKKLLLSDSGFYLCAWARGQGGNTEAFFGQGTRLTVV.